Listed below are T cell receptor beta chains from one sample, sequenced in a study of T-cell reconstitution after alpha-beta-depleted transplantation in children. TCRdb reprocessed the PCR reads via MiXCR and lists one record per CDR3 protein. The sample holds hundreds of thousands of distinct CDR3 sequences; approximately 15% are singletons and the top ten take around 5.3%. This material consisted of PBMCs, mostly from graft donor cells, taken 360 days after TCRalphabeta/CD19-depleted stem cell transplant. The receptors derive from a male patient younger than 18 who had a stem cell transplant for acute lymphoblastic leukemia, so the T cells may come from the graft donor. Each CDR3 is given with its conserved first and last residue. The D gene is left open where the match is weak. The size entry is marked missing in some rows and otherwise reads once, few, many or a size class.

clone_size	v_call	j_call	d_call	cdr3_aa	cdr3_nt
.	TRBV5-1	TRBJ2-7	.	CASSSTPQGAIYEQYF	TGCGCCAGCAGTTCTACCCCACAGGGAGCAATATACGAGCAGTACTTC
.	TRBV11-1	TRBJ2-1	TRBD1	CASGTGTGQFQGWYEQFF	TGTGCCAGCGGAACCGGGACAGGGCAATTCCAAGGGTGGTATGAGCAGTTCTTC
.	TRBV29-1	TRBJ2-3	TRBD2	CSVNPWTSGVYTDTQYF	TGCAGCGTAAACCCGTGGACTAGCGGGGTTTACACAGATACGCAGTATTTT
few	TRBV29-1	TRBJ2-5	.	CSVAAVQETQYF	TGCAGCGTTGCAGCGGTCCAAGAGACCCAGTACTTC
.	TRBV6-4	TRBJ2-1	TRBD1	CASRIGQVLNEQFF	TGTGCCAGCAGGATCGGACAGGTATTAAATGAGCAGTTCTTC
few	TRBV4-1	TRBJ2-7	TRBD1	CASSQGGQGNYEQYF	TGCGCCAGCAGCCAAGGTGGACAGGGAAACTACGAGCAGTACTTC
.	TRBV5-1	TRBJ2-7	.	CASSITSIPYEQYF	TGCGCCAGCAGCATCACAAGCATCCCCTACGAGCAGTACTTC
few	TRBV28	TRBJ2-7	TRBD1	CASRSTGRIYEQYF	TGTGCCAGCAGATCGACAGGGCGAATCTACGAGCAGTACTTC
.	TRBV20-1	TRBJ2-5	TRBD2	CSAGSASGYQETQYF	TGCAGTGCGGGGTCGGCTAGCGGGTACCAAGAGACCCAGTACTTC
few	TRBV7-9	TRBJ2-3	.	CASSPHHGGSTDTQYF	TGTGCCAGCAGCCCGCACCATGGGGGTAGCACAGATACGCAGTATTTT
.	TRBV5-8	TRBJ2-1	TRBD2	CASSPGTNRQFF	TGTGCCAGCAGCCCTGGGACTAACAGGCAGTTCTTC
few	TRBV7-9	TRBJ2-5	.	CASAFQGETQYF	TGTGCCAGCGCGTTCCAGGGGGAGACCCAGTACTTC
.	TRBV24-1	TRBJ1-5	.	CATSEGIDQPQHF	TGTGCCACCAGTGAAGGAATTGATCAGCCCCAGCATTTT
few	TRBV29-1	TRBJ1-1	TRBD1	CSVDKGQFEAFF	TGCAGCGTTGATAAGGGACAGTTTGAAGCTTTCTTT
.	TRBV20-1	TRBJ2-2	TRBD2	CSARTSGYTGELFF	TGCAGTGCTAGGACTAGCGGGTACACCGGGGAGCTGTTTTTT
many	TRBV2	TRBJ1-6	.	CASNRRQDNSPLHF	TGTGCCAGCAATCGGAGACAGGATAATTCACCCCTCCACTTT
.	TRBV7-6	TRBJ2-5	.	CASSPRSDQETQYF	TGTGCCAGCAGCCCCCGGTCGGACCAAGAGACCCAGTACTTC
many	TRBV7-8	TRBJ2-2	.	CASSLGRWELFF	TGTGCCAGCAGCCTTGGACGGTGGGAGCTGTTTTTT
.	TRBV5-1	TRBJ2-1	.	CASSFAAYNEQFF	TGCGCCAGCAGCTTTGCCGCTTACAATGAGCAGTTCTTC
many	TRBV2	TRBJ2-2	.	CASSEWAVASTGELFF	TGTGCCAGCAGTGAATGGGCAGTAGCTTCCACCGGGGAGCTGTTTTTT
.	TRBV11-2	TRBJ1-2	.	CATHGRNRSPPYGYTF	TGTGCCACCCATGGACGTAACAGGTCCCCACCTTATGGCTACACCTTC
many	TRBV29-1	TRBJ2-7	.	CSVQEQDYEQYF	TGCAGCGTCCAGGAACAGGATTACGAGCAGTACTTC
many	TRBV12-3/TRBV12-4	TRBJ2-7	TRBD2	CASSPSPGLAGGLQYF	TGTGCCAGCAGTCCCTCCCCGGGACTAGCGGGAGGATTGCAGTACTTC
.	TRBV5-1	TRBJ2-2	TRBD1	CATSDRAAGELFF	TGCGCCACCTCGGACAGGGCGGCCGGGGAGCTGTTTTTT
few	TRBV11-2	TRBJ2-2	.	CASSRGRAPTGELFF	TGTGCCAGCAGCCGCGGTAGGGCGCCTACCGGGGAGCTGTTTTTT